Each of the 20 T cell receptor beta chains below was sequenced from the same sample in a study of blood T cell repertoires in COVID-19. Repertoires were generated with immunoSEQ multiplex PCR, while TCRdb's copy carries only in-frame clones and drops some. This sample has 250,000 to 400,000 clones; roughly 84% occur once, and the top ten carry 1%. The sequencing input was peripheral blood. These receptors were taken from a man over 45 with active or convalescent COVID-19.

This clone was seen just once. This rearrangement joins TRBV5-6 to TRBJ2-1, with 13 positions matching TRBD2. This CDR3 region has 16 residues. Losses at the gene ends were 4 bases for V and 7 bases for J; bases not matched to a gene: 8. Looked up from germline, CDR1 is SGHDT and CDR2 is YYEEEE. The DNA of the CDR3 is TGTGCCAGCAGCCTAAAGACTAGCGGGAGGTCAAATGAGCAGTTCTTC. This codes for CASSLKTSGRSNEQFF.

This clone was counted once. The chain recombines TRBV28 with TRBJ1-6, with TRBD1 identical over 9 bases. The CDR3 runs 16 residues. V gave up 4 bases and J gave up 4 bases; unmatched junction bases: 5. CDR1 and CDR2 from the germline V gene are MDHEN and SYDVKM. The CDR3 DNA follows: TGTGCCAGCAGTTCAGAGGGGACAGGGTATAATTCACCCCTCCACTTT. This translates into CASSSEGTGYNSPLHF.

V usage is TRBV5-1 and J usage is TRBJ2-7; TRBD1 matches 7 bases. Per the germline V gene, CDR1 is SGHRS and CDR2 is YFSETQ. The V and J ends lost 4 bases and 2 bases, in that order; junction bases with no gene match: 6. This CDR3 spans 14 amino acids. CDR3 sequence (DNA): TGCGCCAGCAGCACATCCGACAGGGCCTACGAGCAGTACTTC. The encoded protein is CASSTSDRAYEQYF. The whole variable domain, filled in from reference TRBV5-1 and TRBJ2-7, reads KAGVTQTPRYLIKTRGQQVTLSCSPISGHRSVSWYQQTPGQGLQFLFEYFSETQRNKGNFPGRFSGRQFSNSRSEMNVSTLELGDSALYLCASSTSDRAYEQYFGPGTRLTVT.

The chain carries TRBV28 and TRBJ1-4; TRBD1 matches at 8 bases. V lost 5 bases and J lost 6; bases outside the gene matches: 11. The CDR3 has 16 amino acids. CDR1 is MDHEN, CDR2 SYDVKM, per germline. The CDR3 sequence: CASSRPGQGGHEKLFF. In DNA form, the CDR3 reads TGTGCCAGCAGTCGACCAGGACAGGGAGGGCATGAAAAACTGTTTTTT.

This CDR3 reads CASSTAADREGGYTF. Written as DNA, the CDR3 is TGTGCCAGTAGTACAGCCGCGGACAGGGAGGGTGGCTACACCTTC. This rearrangement joins TRBV19 to TRBJ1-2, with 8 positions matching TRBD1. Germline V gene data show CDR1 as LNHDA and CDR2 as SQIVND (reference sequence). V lost 4 bases, J lost 7 bases, and 11 bases stayed unmatched. The CDR3 loop spans 15 amino acids. Combining the CDR3 with reference TRBV19 and TRBJ1-2 gives the whole variable domain DGGITQSPKYLFRKEGQNVTLSCEQNLNHDAMYWYRQDPGQGLRLIYYSQIVNDFQKGDIAEGYSVSREKKESFPLTVTSAQKNPTAFYLCASSTAADREGGYTFGSGTRLTVV.

This chain links TRBV7-9 with TRBJ1-2; TRBD1 is a possible D gene (6 bases). The CDR3 runs to 16 residues. V lost 0 bases, J lost 0 bases, and 11 bases lay in between. The V gene's germline CDR1 is SEHNR and CDR2 FQNEAQ (reference sequence). CDR3 DNA: TGTGCCAGCAGCTTAGCGGGGGCTGGGGCTAACTATGGCTACACCTTC. This encodes CASSLAGAGANYGYTF. Using reference TRBV7-9 and TRBJ1-2 for the parts outside the CDR3, the full variable domain is DTGVSQNPRHKITKRGQNVTFRCDPISEHNRLYWYRQTLGQGPEFLTYFQNEAQLEKSRLLSDRFSAERPKGSFSTLEIQRTEQGDSAMYLCASSLAGAGANYGYTFGSGTRLTVV.

V usage is TRBV5-6 and J usage is TRBJ1-1; D uncertain. Trimming left V 7 bases short and J 3 bases short, with 16 bases between. Germline V gene lookup returns CDR1 SGHDT and CDR2 YYEEEE. CDR3 length equals 14 residues. CDR3 amino acids: CASRREGIHTEAFF. The CDR3 DNA reads as TGTGCCAGCCGGAGGGAAGGAATCCACACTGAAGCTTTCTTT.

This clone was seen only once. The rearrangement uses TRBV28 and TRBJ1-4; the match to TRBD1 covers 7 bases. Germline V gene data show CDR1 as MDHEN and CDR2 as SYDVKM. Trimming removed 3 bases from V and 5 bases from J; junction bases left unmatched: 6. This CDR3 comprises 15 residues. Written as DNA, the CDR3 is TGTGCCAGCAGTTTTGGTGGCAGGGGGAATGAAAAACTGTTTTTT. This translates into CASSFGGRGNEKLFF.

This rearrangement joins TRBV6-2 or TRBV6-3 to TRBJ2-1; TRBD2 is a possible D gene (5 bases). The ends were cut back, 2 bases at V and 6 bases at J, with 11 bases in the middle. CDR3 length: 14 residues. Germline V gives CDR1 MNHEY, CDR2 SVGEGT. CDR3: CASSYGEFANEQFF. The DNA for the CDR3 is TGTGCCAGCAGTTACGGGGAGTTCGCCAATGAGCAGTTCTTC.

The rearrangement uses TRBV15 and TRBJ1-2; 7 bases agree with TRBD1. CDR1 and CDR2 (germline): LNHNV, YYDKDF (reference sequence). With V trimmed by 0 bases and J by 5 bases, 6 bases remained unmatched. The CDR3 runs 15 residues. For the CDR3, the DNA is TGTGCCACCAGCAGAGATGGGGACAGCCATTATGGCTACACCTTC. Protein sequence: CATSRDGDSHYGYTF.

The CDR3 spells CASSWTGGRYEQYF. DNA of the CDR3: TGTGCCAGCAGCTGGACAGGGGGCAGGTACGAGCAGTACTTC. The V gene is TRBV11-1, the J gene TRBJ2-7, with TRBD1 matching 11 bases. The germline V gene encodes CDR1 SGHAT and CDR2 FQDESV (reference sequence). The V gene end was trimmed by 4 bases and the J gene end by 4 bases; junction bases not matched to a gene: 3. The CDR3 has 14 amino acids.

This chain uses TRBV5-1 with TRBJ1-4; a possible D gene is TRBD1 (6 bases). Trimming removed 4 bases from V and 7 bases from J, with 17 bases in between. Germline CDR1 and CDR2: SGHRS and YFSETQ. The CDR3 runs 15 residues. The CDR3 DNA is TGCGCCAGCAGCGACTCCGGGACACTTCCTGAAAAACTGTTTTTT. Translation: CASSDSGTLPEKLFF.

The J gene is TRBJ2-7, the V gene TRBV10-3; 9 bases are a match to TRBD1. The CDR3 length is 15 residues. V lost 5 bases to trimming and J lost 0 bases; unmatched junction nucleotides: 5. In germline, CDR1 is ENHRY, CDR2 SYGVKD. The chain's CDR3 is CAISTGGQGSYEQYF. The DNA of the CDR3 is TGTGCCATCAGTACAGGGGGACAGGGCTCCTACGAGCAGTACTTC.

The CDR3 DNA sequence: TGTGCCATCAGTGAGTCGGTTGGAGAGAGGAACTATGGCTACACCTTC. Translating it yields CAISESVGERNYGYTF. This sequence joins TRBV10-3 and TRBJ1-2; D call uncertain. The germline CDR1 and CDR2 sequences are ENHRY and SYGVKD. V lost 0 bases to trimming and J lost 2 bases, with 13 bases between them. CDR3 size: 16 residues.

The V call is TRBV5-1, the J call TRBJ2-1; TRBD1 aligns across 8 bases. V shed 4 bases and J 0 bases; nucleotides not matched to a gene: 9. CDR3 size: 17 residues. Germline CDR1 reads SGHRS; CDR2 reads YFSETQ. The CDR3: CASSLAFTGGSYNEQFF. The CDR3, as DNA: TGCGCCAGCAGCCTAGCCTTTACAGGGGGCTCCTACAATGAGCAGTTCTTC.

The rearrangement joins TRBV5-1 to TRBJ1-6; 8 nucleotides line up with TRBD1. The CDR3 is made up of 17 amino acids. J was trimmed by 5 bases and V by 2 bases; bases with no gene match: 9. CDR1 is SGHRS and CDR2 is YFSETQ in the germline V gene. This CDR3 is CASSLISTGEDNSPLHF. DNA for the CDR3: TGCGCCAGCAGCTTAATATCGACAGGGGAAGATAATTCACCCCTCCACTTT.

V usage is TRBV9 and J usage is TRBJ2-2, with unresolved D. V shed 0 bases and J shed 6 bases, with 15 bases lying between them. Per the germline V gene, CDR1 is SGDLS and CDR2 is YYNGEE. The CDR3 is 16 residues long. The CDR3 spells CASSVATAVEAGELFF. DNA for the CDR3: TGTGCCAGCAGCGTAGCTACGGCGGTAGAGGCCGGGGAGCTGTTTTTT.

This chain connects TRBV6-1 to TRBJ1-2, with D uncertain. V lost 0 bases, J lost 2 bases, and 10 bases lay in between. Germline V gene lookup returns CDR1 MNHNS and CDR2 SASEGT. CDR3 length: 15 amino acids. Written as DNA, the CDR3 is TGTGCCAGCAGTGAAGCGCGGGGTGAGAACTATGGCTACACCTTC. It codes for CASSEARGENYGYTF.

The chain carries TRBV6-5 and TRBJ2-5, with 13 bases fitting TRBD2. This CDR3 is 15 amino acids long. The ends lost 7 bases at V and 4 bases at J; junction bases unmatched: 6. Germline CDR1 MNHEY, CDR2 SVGAGI. CDR3 loop: CASTGLAGVGETQYF. For the CDR3, the DNA is TGTGCCAGCACCGGACTAGCGGGAGTGGGAGAGACCCAGTACTTC.

There are a few counts of this clone. The V and J genes are TRBV3-1 (or the pseudogene TRBV3-2) and TRBJ2-7; 12 nucleotides match TRBD2. CDR1 is LGHDT and CDR2 is YNNKEL in the germline V gene (reference sequence). V was pared by 1 base and J by 9 bases, with 4 bases of the junction left unmatched. There are 14 residues in the CDR3. CDR3 sequence reads: CASSQGLAGVPQYF. For the CDR3, the DNA is TGTGCCAGCAGCCAAGGACTAGCGGGAGTACCGCAGTACTTC.